This entry is about one T cell receptor beta chain. The antigen is undetermined. This sample stems from a study of cytomegalovirus exposure and HLA in healthy donors. Regarding the study as a whole: Later work associated 16,951 TCR beta sequences with HLA alleles at 0.05 false discovery rate. V- and J-gene trimming in TCR beta was tied to a missense DCLRE1C variant by an analysis performed later.

This PCR relied on a set of 60 Vbeta primers and 13 Jbeta primers. Assay: immunoSEQ multiplex PCR; the TCRdb copy retains only in-frame clones and omits some. The sample yields 150,000 to 200,000 clones, more than 75% seen once. This CDR3 region has 13 residues. The V and J ends lost 10 bases and 5 bases respectively, with 15 bases between them. CDR1 and CDR2 from the germline V gene are ENHRY and SYGVKD. Nominally healthy donors provided the samples, though records likely missed some immune exposures. Material: PBMCs. The chain couples TRBV10-3 to TRBJ2-1, with a tentative D call TRBD1 (5 bases). The sequence was obtained from a girl in the first two years of life in good health and CMV-seronegative. DNA of the CDR3: TGTGCCACCACGAACCCGGACAACAATGAGCAGTTCTTC. Protein sequence: CATTNPDNNEQFF.